The sequence of this T cell receptor beta chain was determined in a study of CD8 T cells in Susac syndrome. Random hexamers were used to reverse transcribe the RNA input (roughly 0.5 to 1 ug). TCRdb recomputed calls from the immunoSEQ multiplex PCR reads with MiXCR, one row per CDR3 protein. The sample has roughly 140,000 distinct CDR3 sequences, 90% to 97% seen once. CD8+ and CD4+ T cells taken from blood had their TCR beta sequenced. TEMRA cells were FACS-enriched, while CD8+ and CD4+ T cells were negatively isolated. The CDR3 consists of 14 residues. CDR1 is SEHNR and CDR2 is FQNEAQ in the germline V gene (reference sequence). V lost 3 bases to trimming and J lost 7 bases, with 16 bases between them.

This sequence originates from a human donor with Susac syndrome. Source material: CD4+ T cells from PBMCs. The genes are TRBV7-9 and TRBJ2-7; D may match TRBD1 or TRBD2 (5 bases each). The DNA of the CDR3 is TGTGCCAGCAGCTTGGGGCACAGGACGGGGGAGCAGTACTTC. Protein: CASSLGHRTGEQYF.